This entry concerns a single TCR beta chain. As yet, its antigen is unknown. Profiled with immunoSEQ multiplex PCR; TCRdb holds only in-frame clones, not every one. The sample includes about 5,000 clones, more than 75% seen only once; the top ten take roughly 6.4%. The sample is drawn from a study of chemoradiotherapy in HPV16-positive cancers. Per germline, CDR1 SGHRS and CDR2 YFSETQ. The CDR3 runs 14 residues. V lost 4 bases and J lost 3; bases outside the gene matches: 4. The study, taken as a whole, reports: HPV-responsive T-cell expansion during chemoradiotherapy was linked to improved recurrence-free survival in HPV16-positive patients.

The TCR originated in a human donor with HPV-associated anogenital cancer. The material sequenced was tumor tissue, taken from a patient who underwent chemoradiotherapy. V usage is TRBV5-1 and J usage is TRBJ1-1, with 9 bases matching TRBD1. The CDR3 DNA sequence: TGCGCCAGCAGCCCGGGACAGGGATACACTGAAGCTTTCTTT. Its translation is CASSPGQGYTEAFF. Full variable domain (rest looked up from reference TRBV5-1 and TRBJ1-1): KAGVTQTPRYLIKTRGQQVTLSCSPISGHRSVSWYQQTPGQGLQFLFEYFSETQRNKGNFPGRFSGRQFSNSRSEMNVSTLELGDSALYLCASSPGQGYTEAFFGQGTRLTVV.